The 21 T cell receptor beta chains below were found in one sample sequenced in a study of Ad26.COV2.S vaccination and SARS-CoV-2 variants. Treatment defined: roughly 18 received Ad26.COV2.S at low or high dose, single or two shots; about 5 received placebo; per-sample allocation not given. It was on day 63 after the first vaccine or placebo injection that samples were taken. Only in-frame clones appear in the TCRdb table, and some are missing; sequencing was by immunoSEQ multiplex PCR. The repertoire consists of approximately 300,000 clones, with about 86% occurring once and the leading ten covering less than 2%. Material: peripheral blood, obtained in a trial of Ad26.COV2.S vaccine versus placebo. These receptors were obtained from a person between 18 and 65 years old who received the Ad26.COV2.S COVID-19 vaccine or a placebo.

V usage is TRBV6-6 and J usage is TRBJ2-7; 13 nucleotides match TRBD2. This CDR3 has 17 amino acids. V shed 5 bases and J 6 bases; nucleotides not matched to a gene: 13. Germline assignment: CDR1 MNHNY and CDR2 SVGAGI (reference sequence). The DNA of the CDR3 is TGTGCCAGCAGTCTTTTTCGCCCCCGACTAGCGGGGGGCGAGCAGTACTTC. Its protein product is CASSLFRPRLAGGEQYF.

About this clone itself: The same CDR3 also results from other DNA sequences found in this sample. The rearrangement links TRBV11-2 to TRBJ2-7, with unresolved D. The CDR3 spans 12 residues. V lost 4 bases and J 2 bases, leaving 6 bases between the germline ends. Germline CDR1 is SGHAT and CDR2 is FQNNGV. CDR3 nucleotide sequence: TGTGCCAGCAGCTCCGGGCCCTACGAGCAGTACTTC. Protein product: CASSSGPYEQYF.

The rearrangement links TRBV19 to TRBJ1-1; weak D call: TRBD1 (6 bases). The germline gives CDR1 LNHDA, CDR2 SQIVND (reference sequence). Deletions cut 5 bases from V and 1 base from J, with 20 bases between. The CDR3 extends over 17 amino acids. The CDR3 sequence: CASSVGGTRGPNTEAFF. CDR3 DNA sequence: TGTGCCAGTAGTGTAGGGGGGACAAGGGGCCCGAACACTGAAGCTTTCTTT. The variable domain in full, completed from reference TRBV19 and TRBJ1-1, reads DGGITQSPKYLFRKEGQNVTLSCEQNLNHDAMYWYRQDPGQGLRLIYYSQIVNDFQKGDIAEGYSVSREKKESFPLTVTSAQKNPTAFYLCASSVGGTRGPNTEAFFGQGTRLTVV.

The chain combines TRBV3-1 (or the pseudogene TRBV3-2) with TRBJ2-5, with D possibly called TRBD1 or TRBD2 (5 bases each). V lost 4 bases and J lost 7, with 16 bases in between. Per the germline V gene, CDR1 is LGHDT and CDR2 is YNNKEL (reference sequence). The CDR3 contains 14 residues. CDR3: CASSLLGVGGTQYF. CDR3 DNA sequence: TGTGCCAGCAGCCTATTGGGGGTTGGGGGGACCCAGTACTTC.

The chain carries TRBV24-1 and TRBJ2-2; D is perhaps TRBD1 or TRBD2 (5 bases each). Trimming pared 5 bases from V and 5 bases from J, leaving 14 bases between. The CDR3 length is 15 residues. The germline gives CDR1 KGHDR, CDR2 SFDVKD. CDR3 protein: CATSAAGTETGELFF. The CDR3 region has the DNA TGTGCCACCAGTGCCGCCGGGACGGAAACCGGGGAGCTGTTTTTT.

This rearrangement joins TRBV6-2 or TRBV6-3 to TRBJ2-7, with a possible D match to TRBD1 (6 bases). V was pared by 0 bases and J by 3 bases, with 9 bases between. The CDR3 covers 14 residues. Germline V gives CDR1 MNHEY, CDR2 SVGEGT. Here the CDR3 reads CASSYSTGNYEQYF. CDR3 DNA sequence: TGTGCCAGCAGTTACTCCACAGGGAACTACGAGCAGTACTTC.

The genes are TRBV29-1 and TRBJ2-1; no clear D. The CDR3 has 15 residues. Germline V gene lookup returns CDR1 SQVTM and CDR2 ANQGSEA. The V and J ends lost 0 bases and 7 bases respectively, with 16 bases between them. The CDR3 DNA follows: TGCAGCGTTGAAGATAGGGCAGAGAGACTGAATGAGCAGTTCTTC. Residues: CSVEDRAERLNEQFF.

The gene calls are TRBV12-3 or TRBV12-4 and TRBJ1-2, with D unresolved. The CDR3 consists of 13 residues. V was trimmed by 4 bases and J by 4 bases, leaving 10 bases between them. The DNA of the CDR3 is TGTGCCAGCAGTTCTGGACGGATCTATGGCTACACCTTC. Encoded protein: CASSSGRIYGYTF.

The rearrangement joins TRBV2 to TRBJ1-5, with 9 bases identical to TRBD1. Germline CDR1 reads SNHLY; CDR2 reads FYNNEI. CDR3 length: 14 amino acids. Germline trimming cut 8 bases from V and 4 bases from J; bases unmatched to any gene: 6. The CDR3 DNA reads TGTGCCAGCGGCTGGACAGGGGCTAATCAGCCCCAGCATTTT. This encodes CASGWTGANQPQHF.

The chain couples TRBV5-4 to TRBJ2-1; 9 positions agree with TRBD2. Germline V gene sequence: CDR1 SGHNT, CDR2 YYREEE (reference sequence). The V gene end was trimmed by 3 bases and the J gene end by 4 bases; junction bases not matched to a gene: 5. There are 15 residues in the CDR3. The CDR3 DNA sequence: TGTGCCAGCAGCTCTGCGGGGGGGCCTTACAATGAGCAGTTCTTC. It translates to CASSSAGGPYNEQFF. The entire variable domain, with the rest obtained from reference TRBV5-4 and TRBJ2-1, is as follows: ETGVTQSPTHLIKTRGQQVTLRCSSQSGHNTVSWYQQALGQGPQFIFQYYREEENGRGNFPPRFSGLQFPNYSSELNVNALELDDSALYLCASSSAGGPYNEQFFGPGTRLTVL.

The chain combines TRBV5-1 with TRBJ2-7; D gene unclear. The length of the CDR3 is 15 residues. Per germline, CDR1 SGHRS and CDR2 YFSETQ. Trimming removed 4 bases from V and 4 bases from J, with 18 bases in between. CDR3 DNA sequence: TGCGCCAGCAGCCCGACCGGCCTTGCCACTTACGAGCAGTACTTC. This translates into CASSPTGLATYEQYF.

V and J are TRBV5-5 and TRBJ1-3; D is undetermined. Germline CDR1 reads SGHKS; CDR2 reads YYEKEE (reference sequence). V lost 2 bases and J 2 bases, leaving 8 bases between the germline ends. CDR3 length equals 14 residues. DNA of the CDR3: TGTGCCAGCAGCTTTCCGGTGGCTGGAAACACCATATATTTT. Its translation is CASSFPVAGNTIYF. Supplemented by reference TRBV5-5 and TRBJ1-3, the full variable domain reads DAGVTQSPTHLIKTRGQQVTLRCSPISGHKSVSWYQQVLGQGPQFIFQYYEKEERGRGNFPDRFSARQFPNYSSELNVNALLLGDSALYLCASSFPVAGNTIYFGEGSWLTVV.

Note on this clone: The same CDR3 also results from other DNA sequences found in this sample. The chain carries TRBV7-3 and TRBJ2-5, with D hard to call. V shed 1 base and J shed 2 bases, with 5 bases lying between them. The germline CDR1 and CDR2 sequences are SGHTA and FQGTGA. The CDR3 covers 13 residues. The CDR3 loop reads CASSLSGQETQYF. DNA of the CDR3: TGTGCCAGCAGCTTAAGCGGTCAAGAGACCCAGTACTTC.

This clone was found once. V and J are TRBV18 and TRBJ2-1; 7 bases fit TRBD2. The J segment lost 9 bases and the V segment lost 5 bases, leaving 4 bases of the junction unmatched. The CDR3 is 12 residues long. Germline V gene lookup returns CDR1 KGHSH and CDR2 LQKENI. CDR3 region: CASSSTSAEQFF. The CDR3 coding sequence is TGTGCCAGCTCATCCACTAGCGCTGAGCAGTTCTTC.

The table lists this clone with a count of one. This chain joins TRBV6-2 or TRBV6-3 and TRBJ2-1; D perhaps matches TRBD2 (6 bases). The ends were cut back, 2 bases at V and 7 bases at J, with 30 bases in the middle. The CDR3 is 20 amino acids. CDR1 and CDR2 (germline): MNHEY, SVGEGT. The CDR3 is CASSYVFGSGAFPSLNEQFF. The CDR3 DNA sequence: TGTGCCAGCAGTTACGTATTCGGTAGCGGCGCGTTCCCAAGCTTGAATGAGCAGTTCTTC.

The chain links TRBV7-2 to TRBJ2-1, with 7 nucleotides matching TRBD2. The CDR3 contains 16 residues. The germline V gene has CDR1 SGHTA and CDR2 FQGNSA. J gave up 0 bases and V 2 bases, and 4 bases lay outside the gene matches. This chain's CDR3 is CASSLLGGDSYNEQFF. CDR3 sequence (DNA): TGTGCCAGCAGCTTACTGGGGGGGGACTCCTACAATGAGCAGTTCTTC.

This rearrangement joins TRBV9 to TRBJ1-2, with a tentative D call TRBD1 (6 bases). The CDR3 is made up of 15 amino acids. The germline V and J ends were trimmed by 3 bases and 4 bases, with 16 bases remaining between them. Germline V lookup: CDR1 SGDLS, CDR2 YYNGEE. CDR3 region: CASSEEGGRCYGYTF. The CDR3 DNA reads as TGTGCCAGCAGCGAAGAGGGGGGGAGGTGCTATGGCTACACCTTC. The complete variable domain, with remaining parts taken from reference TRBV9 and TRBJ1-2, reads DSGVTQTPKHLITATGQRVTLRCSPRSGDLSVYWYQQSLDQGLQFLIQYYNGEERAKGNILERFSAQQFPDLHSELNLSSLELGDSALYFCASSEEGGRCYGYTFGSGTRLTVV.

The V call is TRBV18, the J call TRBJ1-5; weak D call: TRBD1 (5 bases). Trimming stripped 5 bases from V and 8 bases from J, with 19 bases between. Germline assignment: CDR1 KGHSH and CDR2 LQKENI. The CDR3 has 15 amino acids. CDR3 bases: TGTGCCAGCTCATTCGGACAACTGACAATGGAGCCCCAGCATTTT. Translating gives CASSFGQLTMEPQHF.

The V call is TRBV4-1, the J call TRBJ1-1; D remains unclear. This CDR3 region has 17 residues. The germline V and J ends were trimmed by 0 bases and 0 bases, with 14 bases remaining between them. Germline V gives CDR1 MGHRA, CDR2 YSYEKL. The CDR3 DNA follows: TGCGCCAGCAGCCAAGATCCGGGCGGGATCATGAACACTGAAGCTTTCTTT. Protein: CASSQDPGGIMNTEAFF.

The chain combines TRBV6-1 with TRBJ1-1; a weak D match, TRBD1 (6 bases). Germline CDR1 is MNHNS and CDR2 is SASEGT. The CDR3 length is 15 residues. V was trimmed by 2 bases and J by 5 bases, leaving 15 bases between them. Here the CDR3 reads CASSERGGVRTEAFF. The CDR3 region has the DNA TGTGCCAGCAGTGAAAGGGGGGGAGTGAGGACTGAAGCTTTCTTT.

The chain couples TRBV14 to TRBJ1-2; tentatively, D is TRBD1 (6 bases). CDR3 length: 21 amino acids. CDR1 and CDR2 (germline): SGHDN, FVKESK. V was trimmed by 0 bases and J by 6 bases, leaving 32 bases between them. The CDR3 coding sequence is TGTGCCAGCAGCCAAGATCTGGCAGGGAAGCGGATAGGGGGAACCGCGGATGGCTACACCTTC. Translating gives CASSQDLAGKRIGGTADGYTF.